Following are 17 T cell receptor beta chains from one sample sequenced in a study of blood T cell repertoires in COVID-19. This table comes from immunoSEQ multiplex PCR, and its TCRdb copy is limited to in-frame clones, with some not included. This sample carries about 270,000 clones, 86% of them seen once, and the ten largest clones take approximately 6%. The sample comprised peripheral blood. These TCRs come from a woman older than 75 with COVID-19, enrolled during active disease.

The chain is built from TRBV27 and TRBJ2-2; 8 nucleotides align to TRBD1. The CDR3 sequence is 17 residues long. Germline CDR1 is MNHEY and CDR2 is SMNVEV (reference sequence). Trimming at V came to 8 bases and at J to 0 bases, leaving 11 bases not matched to a gene. CDR3 nucleotide sequence: TGTGCCAGCCGCCCGGACAGGGAGTACGCGAACACCGGGGAGCTGTTTTTT. It codes for CASRPDREYANTGELFF.

This chain joins TRBV14 and TRBJ2-7, with unresolved D. Trimming cost V 1 base and J 11 bases, with 12 bases left between them. This CDR3 has 12 amino acids. Germline CDR1 reads SGHDN; CDR2 reads FVKESK. The DNA of the CDR3 is TGTGCCAGCAGCCAAGGTCTGGCGAGGAAGTACGTC. Translation: CASSQGLARKYV.

Here the CDR3 DNA reads TGTGCCAGCAGGCCGGGACAGGGGGAGACCCAGTACTTC. It yields the protein CASRPGQGETQYF. The rearrangement links TRBV6-5 to TRBJ2-5; 10 bases are shared with TRBD1. Unmatched junction bases numbered 3, after V lost 6 bases and J lost 5 bases. CDR3 size: 13 residues. Germline values: CDR1 MNHEY, CDR2 SVGAGI.

The rearrangement uses TRBV3-1 (or the pseudogene TRBV3-2) and TRBJ1-1; D gene uncertain. The CDR3 runs 15 residues. The germline V gene has CDR1 LGHDT and CDR2 YNNKEL (reference sequence). Between the trimmed V and J ends, which lost 8 bases and 2 bases, there was a span of 18 bases. CDR3 coding DNA: TGTGCCAGCTCCCGAGCGGCGGGGAAAAACACTGAAGCTTTCTTT. Translated, it gives CASSRAAGKNTEAFF.

The chain links TRBV28 to TRBJ1-5; TRBD1 agrees at 8 bases. CDR3 length equals 16 residues. The germline V gene has CDR1 MDHEN and CDR2 SYDVKM. V lost 5 bases and J lost 6; bases outside the gene matches: 12. The CDR3 loop is CASSPGGRGLGQPQHF. CDR3 bases: TGTGCCAGCAGTCCAGGGGGCAGGGGGCTTGGTCAGCCCCAGCATTTT.

The chain recombines TRBV6-1 with TRBJ1-4; 7 bases agree with TRBD1. The CDR3 contains 15 residues. J lost 7 bases, V lost 2 bases, and 7 bases had no gene match. Germline CDR1 is MNHNS and CDR2 is SASEGT. CDR3 loop: CASSEKRGRSEKLFF. In DNA, the CDR3 is TGTGCCAGCAGTGAAAAGAGGGGGCGAAGTGAAAAACTGTTTTTT.

This clone has more than one count but fewer than ten. The chain combines TRBV15 with TRBJ1-4; 9 positions agree with TRBD1. After removal of 4 bases from V and 8 bases from J, the junction contained 8 bases not matched to a gene. The CDR3 is 15 residues long. Germline V gene sequence: CDR1 LNHNV, CDR2 YYDKDF (reference sequence). The CDR3 nucleotides are TGTGCCACCAGCATACCGGACAGGGGCGACGAAAAACTGTTTTTT. Encoded protein: CATSIPDRGDEKLFF.

This chain uses TRBV19 with TRBJ1-2; no reliable D call. The germline V gene encodes CDR1 LNHDA and CDR2 SQIVND (reference sequence). V was trimmed by 4 bases and J by 7 bases, leaving 7 bases between them. This CDR3 comprises 11 residues. DNA for the CDR3: TGTGCCAGTAGTACGGGGAGTGGCTACACCTTC. Translated, it gives CASSTGSGYTF.

The chain joins TRBV7-2 to TRBJ1-4; no clear D gene. The CDR3 has 13 residues. The V gene lost 1 base and the J gene lost 6 bases, with 6 bases spanning the gap. From germline, CDR1 is SGHTA and CDR2 FQGNSA. The DNA of the CDR3 is TGTGCCAGCAGCTTAGGAGTTGATGAAAAACTGTTTTTT. It is translated as CASSLGVDEKLFF.

The chain is built from TRBV7-2 and TRBJ2-3; D is perhaps TRBD2 (6 bases). With 6 bases removed from V and 1 base from J, the gap between germline ends came to 20 bases. CDR1 SGHTA and CDR2 FQGNSA come from the germline V gene. The CDR3 is 17 amino acids. CDR3 region: CASSYLRGREGTDTQYF. Here the CDR3 DNA reads TGTGCCAGCAGTTACCTTCGGGGAAGGGAGGGCACAGATACGCAGTATTTT.

The chain recombines TRBV5-5 with TRBJ2-3, with TRBD2 identical over 8 bases. The CDR3 runs 17 residues. J was trimmed by 2 bases and V by 0 bases; bases with no gene match: 8. Germline lookup yields CDR1 SGHKS and CDR2 YYEKEE (reference sequence). For the CDR3, the DNA is TGTGCCAGCAGCTTGGGGCGGGGGGACCTTCTCACAGATACGCAGTATTTT. Translation gives CASSLGRGDLLTDTQYF. Full variable domain (remainder filled in from reference TRBV5-5 and TRBJ2-3): DAGVTQSPTHLIKTRGQQVTLRCSPISGHKSVSWYQQVLGQGPQFIFQYYEKEERGRGNFPDRFSARQFPNYSSELNVNALLLGDSALYLCASSLGRGDLLTDTQYFGPGTRLTVL.

The chain combines TRBV19 with TRBJ1-5; 12 nucleotides align to TRBD1. The CDR3 has 19 amino acids. Germline lookup yields CDR1 LNHDA and CDR2 SQIVND (reference sequence). J lost 1 base, V lost 6 bases, and 13 bases had no gene match. The CDR3 region is CASSLIGTGGRLSNQPQHF. The CDR3 DNA reads TGTGCCAGTAGCCTGATCGGGACAGGGGGCCGTTTGAGCAATCAGCCCCAGCATTTT. Combining the CDR3 with reference TRBV19 and TRBJ1-5 gives the whole variable domain DGGITQSPKYLFRKEGQNVTLSCEQNLNHDAMYWYRQDPGQGLRLIYYSQIVNDFQKGDIAEGYSVSREKKESFPLTVTSAQKNPTAFYLCASSLIGTGGRLSNQPQHFGDGTRLSIL.

V is TRBV9 and J is TRBJ2-5; 11 bases agree with TRBD1. V shed 4 bases and J 4 bases; nucleotides not matched to a gene: 9. The CDR3 covers 16 residues. Per germline, CDR1 SGDLS and CDR2 YYNGEE. This CDR3 reads CASSLGQGATGETQYF. For the CDR3, the DNA is TGTGCCAGCAGCCTTGGACAGGGGGCTACTGGAGAGACCCAGTACTTC.

This sequence joins TRBV24-1 and TRBJ1-1, with D possibly being TRBD1 (6 bases). Germline V lookup: CDR1 KGHDR, CDR2 SFDVKD. CDR3 length equals 13 residues. Trimming pared 7 bases from V and 2 bases from J, leaving 10 bases between. The CDR3 region is CATSRQANTEAFF. The CDR3 bases are TGTGCCACCAGCCGACAGGCAAACACTGAAGCTTTCTTT.

As DNA, the CDR3 is TGTGCCAGCAGTCCTTCCGGGCTAGCGGGTTCCTACAATGAGCAGTTCTTC. This gives the protein CASSPSGLAGSYNEQFF. The rearrangement links TRBV28 to TRBJ2-1; 8 positions agree with TRBD2. The germline CDR1 and CDR2 sequences are MDHEN and SYDVKM. The junction had 10 bases not matched to a gene; V was cut back by 5 bases and J by 1 base. The CDR3 contains 17 residues.

This clone came up a few times. The V gene is TRBV19, the J gene TRBJ2-7, with 9 bases fitting TRBD1. The V segment lost 6 bases and the J segment 3 bases; nucleotides outside the gene matches: 9. In germline, CDR1 is LNHDA, CDR2 SQIVND (reference sequence). The CDR3 runs to 15 residues. The CDR3 coding sequence is TGTGCCAGTAGCCAGCCGGACAGGGGTAACTACGAGCAGTACTTC. It is translated as CASSQPDRGNYEQYF.

V and J are TRBV5-1 and TRBJ2-1; 10 positions agree with TRBD2. The CDR3 totals 16 residues. CDR1 is SGHRS, CDR2 YFSETQ, per germline. The V and J ends lost 3 bases and 4 bases, in that order; junction bases with no gene match: 7. The CDR3 bases are TGCGCCAGCAGCTCGGGGCTAGCGGGGGCATACAATGAGCAGTTCTTC. This gives the protein CASSSGLAGAYNEQFF.